This T cell receptor beta chain was identified during a study of OX40 agonist ivuxolimab in advanced cancers. About the study: In this cohort, patients received ivuxolimab, an agonistic anti-OX40 (CD134) antibody. Treatment received earlier with anti-PD-1, anti-PD-L1 or anti-CTLA-4 agents was allowed, and under 50% had some.

The CDR3 length is 16 residues. CDR1 is MNHNY and CDR2 is SVGAGI in the germline V gene (reference sequence). V lost 0 bases to trimming and J lost 7 bases, with 15 bases between them. The method was immunoSEQ multiplex PCR; TCRdb's version includes in-frame clones alone and lacks a portion of them. The repertoire includes tens of thousands of clones, roughly four fifths of them detected once, and approximately 7% sits in the top ten. The sequencing used CD4+ or CD8+ T cells sorted from blood, collected in a trial of the OX40 agonist ivuxolimab. V is TRBV6-6 and J is TRBJ1-4, with D unresolved. This TCR was recovered from an adult with an advanced solid tumor such as melanoma, head and neck, liver or kidney cancer. The CDR3 spells CASSYSVLSWGEKLFF. For the CDR3, the DNA is TGTGCCAGCAGTTACTCGGTTTTGAGTTGGGGTGAAAAACTGTTTTTT.